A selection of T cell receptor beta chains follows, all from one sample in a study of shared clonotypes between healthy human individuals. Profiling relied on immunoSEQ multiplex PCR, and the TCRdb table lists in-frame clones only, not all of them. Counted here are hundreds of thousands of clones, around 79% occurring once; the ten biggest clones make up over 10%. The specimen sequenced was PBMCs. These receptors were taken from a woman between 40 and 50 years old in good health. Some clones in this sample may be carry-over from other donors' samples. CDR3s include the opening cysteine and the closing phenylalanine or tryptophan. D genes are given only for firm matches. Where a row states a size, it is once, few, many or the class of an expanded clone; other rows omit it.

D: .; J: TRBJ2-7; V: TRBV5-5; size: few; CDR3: CASSPRDQGFSSYEQYF; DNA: TGTGCCAGCAGCCCAAGGGACCAGGGCTTTTCCTCTTACGAGCAGTACTTC
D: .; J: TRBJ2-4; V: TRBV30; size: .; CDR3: CAWSAPGLAKNIQYF; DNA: TGTGCCTGGAGCGCCCCCGGATTAGCCAAAAACATTCAGTACTTC
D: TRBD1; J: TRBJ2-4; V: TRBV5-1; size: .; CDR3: CASSAGTGGNIQYF; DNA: TGCGCCAGCAGCGCCGGGACAGGGGGAAACATTCAGTACTTC
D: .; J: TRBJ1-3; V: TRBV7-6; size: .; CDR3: CASSPRRSGNTIYF; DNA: TGTGCCAGCAGCCCACGGCGGTCTGGAAACACCATATATTTT
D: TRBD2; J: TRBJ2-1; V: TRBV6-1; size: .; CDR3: CASRASGGYNEQFF; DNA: TGTGCCAGCAGGGCTAGCGGGGGATACAATGAGCAGTTCTTC
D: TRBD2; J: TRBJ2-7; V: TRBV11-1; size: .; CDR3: CASSSSSGAGDYEQYF; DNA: TGTGCCAGCAGCTCAAGTAGCGGGGCAGGGGACTACGAGCAGTACTTC
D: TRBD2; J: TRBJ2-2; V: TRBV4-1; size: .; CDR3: CASSQLLAGEGAGELFF; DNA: TGCGCCAGCAGCCAATTACTAGCGGGAGAAGGGGCCGGGGAGCTGTTTTTT
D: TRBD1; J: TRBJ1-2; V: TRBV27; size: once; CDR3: CASSFTGANGYTF; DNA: TGTGCCAGCAGTTTTACAGGGGCGAATGGCTACACCTTC
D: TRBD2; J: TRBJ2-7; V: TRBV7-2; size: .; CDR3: CASSLRGGSAYEQYF; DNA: TGTGCCAGCAGCCTGCGGGGCGGGAGTGCCTACGAGCAGTACTTC
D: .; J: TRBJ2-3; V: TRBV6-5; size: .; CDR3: CASSPHLEDTQYF; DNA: TGTGCCAGCAGTCCTCACTTGGAAGATACGCAGTATTTT
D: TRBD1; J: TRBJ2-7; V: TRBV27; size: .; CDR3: CASSFAQGAYEQYF; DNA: TGTGCCAGCAGTTTCGCCCAGGGGGCCTACGAGCAGTACTTC
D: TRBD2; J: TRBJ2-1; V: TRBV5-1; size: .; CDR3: CASSLGLAGGPGEQFF; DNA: TGCGCCAGCAGCTTGGGACTAGCGGGAGGGCCGGGGGAGCAGTTCTTC
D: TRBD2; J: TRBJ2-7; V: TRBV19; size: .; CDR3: CASSIEASGTYEQYF; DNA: TGTGCCAGTAGTATCGAGGCTAGCGGGACCTACGAGCAGTACTTC
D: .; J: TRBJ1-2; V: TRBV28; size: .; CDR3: CASSLLLAVRVYGYTF; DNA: TGTGCCAGCAGTTTACTATTGGCGGTTCGTGTCTATGGCTACACCTTC
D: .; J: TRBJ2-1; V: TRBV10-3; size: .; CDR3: CAISESGGRNNEQFF; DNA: TGTGCCATCAGTGAGTCGGGGGGCAGGAACAATGAGCAGTTCTTC
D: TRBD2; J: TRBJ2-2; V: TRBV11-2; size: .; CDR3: CASSLVGGQEELFF; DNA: TGTGCCAGCAGCTTAGTGGGAGGGCAGGAGGAGCTGTTTTTT
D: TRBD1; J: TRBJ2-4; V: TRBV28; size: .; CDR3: CASRGTGGLKNIQYF; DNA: TGTGCCAGCAGGGGGACAGGGGGACTCAAAAACATTCAGTACTTC
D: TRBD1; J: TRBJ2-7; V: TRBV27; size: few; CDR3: CASSFDSPGTGPEQYF; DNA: TGTGCCAGCAGTTTTGACAGTCCCGGGACAGGGCCCGAGCAGTACTTC
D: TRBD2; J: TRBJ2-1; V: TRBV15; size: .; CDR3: CATSRGLAEGNEQFF; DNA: TGTGCCACCAGCAGGGGACTAGCGGAGGGCAATGAGCAGTTCTTC
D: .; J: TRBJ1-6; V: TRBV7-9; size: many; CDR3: CASSLTYNSPLHF; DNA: TGTGCCAGCAGCTTGACCTATAATTCACCCCTCCACTTT
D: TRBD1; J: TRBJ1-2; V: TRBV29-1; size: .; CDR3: CSVVTGGYGYTF; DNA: TGCAGCGTAGTCACAGGGGGCTATGGCTACACCTTC
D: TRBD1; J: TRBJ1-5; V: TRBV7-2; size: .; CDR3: CASSAHRGWSNQPQHF; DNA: TGTGCCAGCAGCGCCCACAGGGGCTGGAGCAATCAGCCCCAGCATTTT
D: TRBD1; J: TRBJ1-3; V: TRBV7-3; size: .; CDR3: CASSSGTANSGNTIYF; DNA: TGTGCCAGCAGCTCCGGGACAGCGAACTCTGGAAACACCATATATTTT
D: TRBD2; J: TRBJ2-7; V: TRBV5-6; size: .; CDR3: CASSLSGTKYYEQYF; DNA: TGTGCCAGCAGCTTGTCAGGGACTAAATACTACGAGCAGTACTTC
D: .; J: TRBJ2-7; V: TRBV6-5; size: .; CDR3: CASRAVRTIYEQYF; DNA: TGTGCCAGCAGAGCGGTAAGGACGATTTACGAGCAGTACTTC
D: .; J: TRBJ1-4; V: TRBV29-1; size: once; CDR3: CSVDPPGRINEKLFF; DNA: TGCAGCGTTGACCCCCCGGGACGGATTAATGAAAAACTGTTTTTT
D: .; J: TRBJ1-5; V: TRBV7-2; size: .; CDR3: CASSLNPGPGQPQHF; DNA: TGTGCCAGCAGCTTAAACCCGGGCCCGGGTCAGCCCCAGCATTTT
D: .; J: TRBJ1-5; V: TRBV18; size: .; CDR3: CASSPPSGGRNQPQHF; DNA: TGTGCCAGCTCACCACCGAGTGGGGGACGGAATCAGCCCCAGCATTTT
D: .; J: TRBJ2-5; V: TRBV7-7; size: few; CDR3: CASSLGGGGRETQYF; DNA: TGTGCTAGCAGCTTAGGAGGAGGGGGTCGAGAGACCCAGTACTTC
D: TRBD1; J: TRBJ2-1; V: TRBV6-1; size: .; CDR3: CASSDSGTGGRHEQFF; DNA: TGTGCCAGCAGTGATTCCGGGACAGGGGGCAGGCATGAGCAGTTCTTC
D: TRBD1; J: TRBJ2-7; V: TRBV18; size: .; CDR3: CASSPKDRPSYEQYF; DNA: TGTGCCAGCTCTCCTAAGGACAGGCCCTCCTACGAGCAGTACTTC
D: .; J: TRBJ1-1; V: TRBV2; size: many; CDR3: CASRLGRQNTEAFF; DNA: TGTGCCAGCAGATTAGGACGGCAGAACACTGAAGCTTTCTTT
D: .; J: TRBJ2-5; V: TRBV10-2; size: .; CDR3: CASSESPGPGPGTQYF; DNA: TGCGCCAGCAGTGAGTCTCCGGGTCCGGGCCCGGGGACCCAGTACTTC
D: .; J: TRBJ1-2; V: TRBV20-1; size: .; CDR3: CSAKPLYGYTF; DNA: TGCAGTGCTAAGCCGCTATATGGCTACACCTTC
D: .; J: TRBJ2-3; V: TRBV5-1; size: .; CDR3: CASSWALEDTQYF; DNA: TGCGCCAGCAGCTGGGCGCTGGAGGATACGCAGTATTTT
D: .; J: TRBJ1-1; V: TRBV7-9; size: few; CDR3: CASSREQNTEAFF; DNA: TGTGCCAGCAGCAGGGAGCAGAACACTGAAGCTTTCTTT
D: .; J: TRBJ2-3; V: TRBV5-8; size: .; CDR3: CASSFARDRLGTDTQYF; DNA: TGTGCCAGCAGCTTTGCAAGAGATCGGCTCGGCACAGATACGCAGTATTTT
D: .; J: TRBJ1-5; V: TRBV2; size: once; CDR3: CASSEARARVRGQPQHF; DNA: TGTGCCAGCAGTGAAGCCAGGGCCAGGGTGAGGGGGCAGCCCCAGCATTTT
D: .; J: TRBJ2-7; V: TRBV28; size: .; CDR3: CASSSPSREYEQYF; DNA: TGTGCCAGCAGTTCCCCCTCGAGGGAATACGAGCAGTACTTC
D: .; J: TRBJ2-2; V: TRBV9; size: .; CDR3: CASSVFAQANTGELFF; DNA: TGTGCCAGCAGCGTTTTTGCACAGGCGAACACCGGGGAGCTGTTTTTT
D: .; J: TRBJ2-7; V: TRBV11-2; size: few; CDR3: CASSPYHEQYF; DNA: TGTGCCAGCAGCCCCTATCACGAGCAGTACTTC
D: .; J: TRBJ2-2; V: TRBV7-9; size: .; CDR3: CASSLGSSNTGELFF; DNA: TGTGCCAGCAGCTTAGGTTCCAGTAACACCGGGGAGCTGTTTTTT
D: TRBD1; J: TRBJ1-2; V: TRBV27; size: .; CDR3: CASRSDRDYGYTF; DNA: TGTGCCAGCAGATCGGACAGGGACTATGGCTACACCTTC